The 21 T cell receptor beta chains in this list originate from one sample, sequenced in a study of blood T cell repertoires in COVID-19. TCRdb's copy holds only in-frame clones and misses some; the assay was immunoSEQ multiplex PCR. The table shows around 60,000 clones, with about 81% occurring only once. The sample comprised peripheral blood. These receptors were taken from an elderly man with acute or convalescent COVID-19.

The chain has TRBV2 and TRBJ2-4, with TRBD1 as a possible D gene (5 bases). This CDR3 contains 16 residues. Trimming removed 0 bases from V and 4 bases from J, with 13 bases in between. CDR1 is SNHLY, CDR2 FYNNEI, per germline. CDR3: CASSEANRNFKNIQYF. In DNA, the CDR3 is TGTGCCAGCAGTGAAGCCAACAGGAATTTTAAAAACATTCAGTACTTC.

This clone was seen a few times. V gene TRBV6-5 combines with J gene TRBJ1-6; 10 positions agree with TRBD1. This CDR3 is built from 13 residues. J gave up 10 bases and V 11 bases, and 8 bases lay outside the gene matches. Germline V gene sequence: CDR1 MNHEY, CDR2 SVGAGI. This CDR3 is CAGTDRGDSPLHF. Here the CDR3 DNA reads TGTGCCGGGACGGACAGGGGGGACTCACCCCTCCACTTT.

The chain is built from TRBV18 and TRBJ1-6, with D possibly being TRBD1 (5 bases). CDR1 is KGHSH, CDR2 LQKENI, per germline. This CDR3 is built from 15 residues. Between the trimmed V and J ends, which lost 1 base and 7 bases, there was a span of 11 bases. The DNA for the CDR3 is TGTGCCAGCTCACCACTGGGACTAGGGAATTCACCCCTCCACTTT. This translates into CASSPLGLGNSPLHF.

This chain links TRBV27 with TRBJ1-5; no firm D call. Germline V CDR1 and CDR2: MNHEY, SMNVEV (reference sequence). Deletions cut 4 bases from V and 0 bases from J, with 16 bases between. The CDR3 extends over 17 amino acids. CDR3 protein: CASSSLLGLYSNQPQHF. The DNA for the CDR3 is TGTGCCAGCAGTTCCCTCTTAGGACTCTATAGCAATCAGCCCCAGCATTTT.

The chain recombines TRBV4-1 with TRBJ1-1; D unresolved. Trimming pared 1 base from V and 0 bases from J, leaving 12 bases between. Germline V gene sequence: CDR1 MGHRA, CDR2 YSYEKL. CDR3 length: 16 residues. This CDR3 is CASSQGGGSMNTEAFF. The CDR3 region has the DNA TGCGCCAGCAGCCAAGGGGGAGGGAGCATGAACACTGAAGCTTTCTTT.

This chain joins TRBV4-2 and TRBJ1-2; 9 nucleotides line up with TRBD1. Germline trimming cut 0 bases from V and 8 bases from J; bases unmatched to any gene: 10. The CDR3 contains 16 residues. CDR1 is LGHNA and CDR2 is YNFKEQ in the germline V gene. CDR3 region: CASSQERLQGARGYTF. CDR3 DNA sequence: TGTGCCAGCAGCCAAGAAAGGCTACAGGGGGCTCGCGGCTACACCTTC.

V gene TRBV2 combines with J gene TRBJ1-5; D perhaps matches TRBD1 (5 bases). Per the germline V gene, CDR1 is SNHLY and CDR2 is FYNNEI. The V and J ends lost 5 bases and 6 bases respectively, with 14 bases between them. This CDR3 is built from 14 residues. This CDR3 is CASSSPGPTQPQHF. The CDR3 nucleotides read TGTGCCAGCAGTTCTCCAGGGCCTACTCAGCCCCAGCATTTT.

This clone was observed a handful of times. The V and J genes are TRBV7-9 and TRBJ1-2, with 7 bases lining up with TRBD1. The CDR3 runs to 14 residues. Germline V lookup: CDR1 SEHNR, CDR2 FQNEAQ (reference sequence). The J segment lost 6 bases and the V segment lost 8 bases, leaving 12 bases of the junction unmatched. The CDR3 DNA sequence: TGTGCCAGCGCATACGGAGGGGGCAGGGATGGCTACACCTTC. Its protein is CASAYGGGRDGYTF.

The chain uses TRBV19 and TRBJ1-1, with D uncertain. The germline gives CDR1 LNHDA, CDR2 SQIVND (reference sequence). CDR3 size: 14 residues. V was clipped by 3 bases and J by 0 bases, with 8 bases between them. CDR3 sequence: CASSMRRLNTEAFF. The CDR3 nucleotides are TGTGCCAGTAGTATGCGGCGGCTGAACACTGAAGCTTTCTTT.

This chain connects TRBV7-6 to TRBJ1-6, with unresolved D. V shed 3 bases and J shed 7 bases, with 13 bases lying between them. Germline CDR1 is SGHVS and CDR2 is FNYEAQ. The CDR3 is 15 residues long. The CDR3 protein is CASSFTDAVNSPLHF. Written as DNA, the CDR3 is TGTGCCAGCAGCTTTACAGATGCTGTAAATTCACCCCTCCACTTT.

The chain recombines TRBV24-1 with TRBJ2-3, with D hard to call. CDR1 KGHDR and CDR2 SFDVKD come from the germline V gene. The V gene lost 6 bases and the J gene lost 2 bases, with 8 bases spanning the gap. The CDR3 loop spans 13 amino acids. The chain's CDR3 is CATSSPITDTQYF. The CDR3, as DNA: TGTGCCACCAGTTCGCCTATCACAGATACGCAGTATTTT.

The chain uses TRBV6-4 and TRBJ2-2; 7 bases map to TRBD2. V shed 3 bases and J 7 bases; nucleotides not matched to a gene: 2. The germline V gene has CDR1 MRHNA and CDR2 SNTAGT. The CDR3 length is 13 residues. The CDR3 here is CASSEGGSGELFF. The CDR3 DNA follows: TGTGCCAGCAGTGAAGGCGGGAGCGGGGAGCTGTTTTTT.

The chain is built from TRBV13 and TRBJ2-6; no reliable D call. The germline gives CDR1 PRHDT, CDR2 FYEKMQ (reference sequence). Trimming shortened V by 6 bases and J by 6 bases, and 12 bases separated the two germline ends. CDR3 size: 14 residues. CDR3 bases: TGTGCCAGCAGAGGAGTGGCCGAGGCCAACGTCCTGACTTTC. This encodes CASRGVAEANVLTF.

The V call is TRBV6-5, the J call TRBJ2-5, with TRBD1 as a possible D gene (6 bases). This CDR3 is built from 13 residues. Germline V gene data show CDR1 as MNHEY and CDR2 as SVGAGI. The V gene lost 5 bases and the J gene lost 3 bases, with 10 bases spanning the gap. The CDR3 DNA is TGTGCCAGCAGTCCACAGGGCGAAGAGACCCAGTACTTC. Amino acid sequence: CASSPQGEETQYF.

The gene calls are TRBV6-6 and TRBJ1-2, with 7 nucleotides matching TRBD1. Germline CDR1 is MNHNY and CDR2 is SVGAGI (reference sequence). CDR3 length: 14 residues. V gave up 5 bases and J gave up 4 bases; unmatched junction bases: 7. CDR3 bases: TGTGCCAGCAGTCCATCCGGACAGGTCTATGGCTACACCTTC. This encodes CASSPSGQVYGYTF.

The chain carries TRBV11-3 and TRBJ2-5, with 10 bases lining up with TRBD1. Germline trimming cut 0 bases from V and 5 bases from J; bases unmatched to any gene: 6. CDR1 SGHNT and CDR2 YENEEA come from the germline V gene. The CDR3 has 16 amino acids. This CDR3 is CASSLEGQGRVETQYF. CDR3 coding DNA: TGTGCCAGCAGCTTAGAGGGACAGGGGAGGGTCGAGACCCAGTACTTC.

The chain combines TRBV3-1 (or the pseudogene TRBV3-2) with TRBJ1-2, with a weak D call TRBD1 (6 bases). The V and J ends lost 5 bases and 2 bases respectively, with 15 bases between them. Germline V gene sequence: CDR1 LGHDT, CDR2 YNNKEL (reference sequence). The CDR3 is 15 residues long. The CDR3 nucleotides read TGTGCCAGCAGCAAAGGGGGAGGGCAGAACTATGGCTACACCTTC. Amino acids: CASSKGGGQNYGYTF.

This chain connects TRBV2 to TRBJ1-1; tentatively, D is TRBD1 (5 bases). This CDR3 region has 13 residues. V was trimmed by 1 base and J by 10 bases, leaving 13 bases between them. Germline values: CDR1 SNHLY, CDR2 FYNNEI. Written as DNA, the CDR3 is TGTGCCAGCAGTGAAGGTATCAGACAGTCAGCTTTCTTT. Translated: CASSEGIRQSAFF.

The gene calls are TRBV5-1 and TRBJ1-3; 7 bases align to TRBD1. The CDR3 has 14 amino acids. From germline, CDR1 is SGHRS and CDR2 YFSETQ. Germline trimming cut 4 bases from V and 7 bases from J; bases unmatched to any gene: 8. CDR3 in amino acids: CASSQGTEGNTIYF. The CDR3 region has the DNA TGCGCCAGCAGCCAAGGGACAGAAGGGAACACCATATATTTT.

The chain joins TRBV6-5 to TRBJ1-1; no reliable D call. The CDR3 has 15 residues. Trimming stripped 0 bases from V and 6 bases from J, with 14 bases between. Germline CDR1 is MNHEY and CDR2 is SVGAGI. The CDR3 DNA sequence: TGTGCCAGCAGTTACTCTCGACAAAGAGTCGCTGAAGCTTTCTTT. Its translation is CASSYSRQRVAEAFF.

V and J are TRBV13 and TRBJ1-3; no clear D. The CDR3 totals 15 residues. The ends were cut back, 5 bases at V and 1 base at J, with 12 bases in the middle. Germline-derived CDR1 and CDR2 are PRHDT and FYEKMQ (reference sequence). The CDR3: CASSRSEVSGNTIYF. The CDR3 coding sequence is TGTGCCAGCAGCCGGTCGGAGGTTTCTGGAAACACCATATATTTT.